This is a list of T cell receptor beta chains from one sample in a study of CD8 T cells in ankylosing spondylitis. One entry per CDR3 protein, called by TCRdb with MiXCR from the 5' RACE reads. The sample consists of about 100,000 distinct CDR3 sequences, about 8.6% of them appearing once. Specimen: blood, either unsorted or a sorted T cell fraction (not recorded which). The source of these receptors is a male donor with ankylosing spondylitis or in good health (not recorded which). Both conserved end residues are part of each CDR3. Each record gives: CDR3 length, V gene, clone size, D gene, J gene, CDR3 protein, CDR3 DNA. A D gene is named only where the DNA matches it firmly. The size field is filled for only some rows; it gives once, few, many or a size class.

>16|TRBV7-2|few|TRBD1|TRBJ1-1
CASSPGPSGGNTEAFF
TGTGCCAGCAGCCCCGGTCCCTCAGGGGGCAACACTGAAGCTTTCTTT
>13|TRBV7-3|few|NA|TRBJ1-1
CASSATGTTEAFF
TGTGCCAGCAGCGCAACAGGGACCACTGAAGCTTTCTTT
>14|TRBV12-5|many|TRBD1|TRBJ2-7
CASGTTGGSYEQYF
TGTGCTAGTGGTACGACAGGGGGGTCCTACGAGCAGTACTTC
>14|TRBV9|many|NA|TRBJ2-7
CASSVAQPPYEQYF
TGTGCCAGCAGCGTAGCTCAGCCCCCCTACGAGCAGTACTTC
>15|TRBV10-3|many|TRBD1|TRBJ2-7
CAISIAGTGVYEQYF
TGTGCCATCAGTATCGCCGGGACAGGTGTGTACGAGCAGTACTTC
>18|TRBV6-1|NA|TRBD1|TRBJ2-7
CASSRSGTGGVKSYEQYF
TGTGCCAGCAGTAGATCCGGGACAGGGGGCGTAAAATCCTACGAGCAGTACTTC
>9|TRBV2|many|NA|TRBJ2-5
CASAETQYF
TGTGCCAGCGCCGAGACCCAGTACTTC
>16|TRBV4-2|many|TRBD2|TRBJ2-1
CASSHLTSGLNNEQFF
TGTGCCAGCAGCCACCTGACTAGCGGGCTAAACAATGAGCAGTTCTTC
>16|TRBV7-2|many|TRBD2|TRBJ2-1
CASSSRSVGLASEQFF
TGTGCCAGCAGCTCCCGGAGCGTGGGACTAGCATCTGAGCAGTTCTTC
>16|TRBV5-5|many|NA|TRBJ2-7
CASSQRDSSFSYEQYF
TGTGCCAGCAGCCAGCGGGACAGTTCTTTCTCCTACGAGCAGTACTTC
>15|TRBV5-1|many|TRBD2|TRBJ2-1
CASSLGTSDYNEQFF
TGCGCCAGCAGCCTCGGGACTAGCGACTACAATGAGCAGTTCTTC